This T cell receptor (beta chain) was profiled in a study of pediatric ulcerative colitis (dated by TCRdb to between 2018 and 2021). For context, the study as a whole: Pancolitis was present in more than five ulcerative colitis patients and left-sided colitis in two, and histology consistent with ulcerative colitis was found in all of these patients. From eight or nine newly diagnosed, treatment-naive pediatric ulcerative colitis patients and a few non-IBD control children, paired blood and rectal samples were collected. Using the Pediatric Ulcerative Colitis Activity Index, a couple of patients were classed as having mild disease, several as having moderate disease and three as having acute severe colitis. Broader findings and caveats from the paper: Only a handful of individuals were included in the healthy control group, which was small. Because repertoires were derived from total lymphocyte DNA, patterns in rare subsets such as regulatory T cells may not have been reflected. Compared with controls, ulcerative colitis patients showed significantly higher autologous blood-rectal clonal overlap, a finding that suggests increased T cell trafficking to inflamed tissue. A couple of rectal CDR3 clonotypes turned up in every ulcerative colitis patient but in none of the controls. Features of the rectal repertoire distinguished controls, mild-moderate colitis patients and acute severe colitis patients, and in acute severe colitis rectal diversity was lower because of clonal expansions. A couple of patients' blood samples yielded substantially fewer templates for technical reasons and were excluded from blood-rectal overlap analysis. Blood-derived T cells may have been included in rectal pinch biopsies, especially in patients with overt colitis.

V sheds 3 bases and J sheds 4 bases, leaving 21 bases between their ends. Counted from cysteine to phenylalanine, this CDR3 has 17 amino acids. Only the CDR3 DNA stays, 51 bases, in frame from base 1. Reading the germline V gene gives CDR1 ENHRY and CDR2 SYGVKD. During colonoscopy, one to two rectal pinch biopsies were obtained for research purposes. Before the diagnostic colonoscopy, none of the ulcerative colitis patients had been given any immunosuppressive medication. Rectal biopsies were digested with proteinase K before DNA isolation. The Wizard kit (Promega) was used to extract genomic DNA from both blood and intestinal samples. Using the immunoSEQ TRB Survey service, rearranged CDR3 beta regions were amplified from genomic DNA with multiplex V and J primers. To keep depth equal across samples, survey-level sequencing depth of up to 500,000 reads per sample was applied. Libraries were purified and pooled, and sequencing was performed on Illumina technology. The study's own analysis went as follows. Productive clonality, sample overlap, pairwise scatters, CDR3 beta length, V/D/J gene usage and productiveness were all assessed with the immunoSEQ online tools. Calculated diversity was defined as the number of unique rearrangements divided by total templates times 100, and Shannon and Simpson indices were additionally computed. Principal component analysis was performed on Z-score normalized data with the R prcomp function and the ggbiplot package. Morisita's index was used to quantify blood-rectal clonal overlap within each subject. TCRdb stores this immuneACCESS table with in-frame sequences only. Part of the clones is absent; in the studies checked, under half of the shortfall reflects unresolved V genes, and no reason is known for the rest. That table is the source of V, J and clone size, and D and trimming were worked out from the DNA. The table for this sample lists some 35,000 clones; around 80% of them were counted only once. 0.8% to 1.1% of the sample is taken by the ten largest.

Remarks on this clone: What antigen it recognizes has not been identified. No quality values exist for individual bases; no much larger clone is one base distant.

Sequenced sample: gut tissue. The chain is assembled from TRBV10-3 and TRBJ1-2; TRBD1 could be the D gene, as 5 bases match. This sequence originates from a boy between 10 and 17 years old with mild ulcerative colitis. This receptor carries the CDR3 CAISDLSGGENGYGYTF. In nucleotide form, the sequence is TGTGCCATCAGTGACCTTTCGGGGGGGGAGAATGGCTATGGCTACACCTTC.